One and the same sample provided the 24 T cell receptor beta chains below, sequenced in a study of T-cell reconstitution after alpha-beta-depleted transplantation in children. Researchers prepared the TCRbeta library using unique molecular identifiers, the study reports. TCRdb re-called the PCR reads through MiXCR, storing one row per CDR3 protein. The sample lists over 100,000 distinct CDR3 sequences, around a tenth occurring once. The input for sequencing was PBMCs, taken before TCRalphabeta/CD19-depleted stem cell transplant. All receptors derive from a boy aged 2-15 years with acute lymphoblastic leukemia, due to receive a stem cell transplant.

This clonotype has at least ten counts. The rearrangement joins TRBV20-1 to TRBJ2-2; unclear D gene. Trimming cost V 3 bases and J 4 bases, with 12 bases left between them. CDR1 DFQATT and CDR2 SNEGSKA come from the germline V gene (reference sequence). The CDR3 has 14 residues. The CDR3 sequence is CSASAFRSTGELFF. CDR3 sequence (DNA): TGCAGTGCTAGTGCTTTTCGGAGCACCGGGGAGCTGTTTTTT.

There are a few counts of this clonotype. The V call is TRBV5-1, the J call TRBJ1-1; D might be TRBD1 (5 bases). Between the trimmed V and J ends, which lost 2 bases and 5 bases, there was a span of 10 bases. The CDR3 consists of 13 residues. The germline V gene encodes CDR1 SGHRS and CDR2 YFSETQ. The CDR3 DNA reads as TGCGCCAGCAGCTTTCCGGGGGGGACTGAAGCTTTCTTT. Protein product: CASSFPGGTEAFF.

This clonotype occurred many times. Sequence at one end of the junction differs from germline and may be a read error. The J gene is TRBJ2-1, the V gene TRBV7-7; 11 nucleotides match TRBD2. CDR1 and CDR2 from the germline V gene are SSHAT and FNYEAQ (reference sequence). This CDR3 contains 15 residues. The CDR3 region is CASSSGTSGYNEQFF. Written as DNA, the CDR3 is TGTGCTAGCAGCTCCGGGACTAGCGGCTACAATGAGCAGTTCTTC.

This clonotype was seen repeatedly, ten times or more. The CDR3 DNA reads TGTGCCAGCAGGGGGGGCCCCATAAGGCTGCCTAGCACAGATACGCAGTATTTT. It is translated as CASRGGPIRLPSTDTQYF. The rearrangement joins TRBV6-1 to TRBJ2-3; the D gene could be TRBD1 or TRBD2 (6 bases each). V was clipped by 6 bases and J by 0 bases, with 22 bases between them. Germline lookup yields CDR1 MNHNS and CDR2 SASEGT. This CDR3 is 18 amino acids long.

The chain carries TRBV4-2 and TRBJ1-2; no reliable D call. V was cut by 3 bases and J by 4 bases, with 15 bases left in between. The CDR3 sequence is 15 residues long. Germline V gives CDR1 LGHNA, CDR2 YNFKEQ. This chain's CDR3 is CASSHLTESSYGYTF. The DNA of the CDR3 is TGTGCCAGCAGCCATCTTACCGAGAGTAGCTATGGCTACACCTTC.

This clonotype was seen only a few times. DNA of the CDR3: TGCAGTGCAAGGCGCCAGGGGTCGGTGTTTTTT. It translates to CSARRQGSVFF. The rearrangement uses TRBV20-1 and TRBJ2-2; weak D call: TRBD1 (6 bases). CDR3 length equals 11 residues. The ends were cut back, 6 bases at V and 15 bases at J, with 17 bases in the middle. Germline CDR1 reads DFQATT; CDR2 reads SNEGSKA (reference sequence).

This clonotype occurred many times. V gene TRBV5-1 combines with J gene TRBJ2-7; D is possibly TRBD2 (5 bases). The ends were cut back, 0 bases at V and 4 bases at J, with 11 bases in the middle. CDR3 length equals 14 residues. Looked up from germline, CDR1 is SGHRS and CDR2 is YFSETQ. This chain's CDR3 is CASSLVAPSYEQYF. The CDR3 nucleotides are TGCGCCAGCAGCTTGGTAGCGCCTAGTTACGAGCAGTACTTC.

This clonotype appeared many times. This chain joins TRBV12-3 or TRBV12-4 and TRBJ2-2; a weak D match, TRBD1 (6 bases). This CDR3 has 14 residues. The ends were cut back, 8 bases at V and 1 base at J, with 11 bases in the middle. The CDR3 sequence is CASGMTGNTGELFF. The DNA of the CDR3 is TGTGCCAGCGGTATGACAGGGAACACCGGGGAGCTGTTTTTT.

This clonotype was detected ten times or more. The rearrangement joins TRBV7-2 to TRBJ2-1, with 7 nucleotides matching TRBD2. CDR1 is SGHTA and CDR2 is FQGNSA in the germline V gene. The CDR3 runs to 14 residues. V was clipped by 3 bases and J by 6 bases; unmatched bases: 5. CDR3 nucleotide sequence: TGTGCCAGCAGCTTCGGACTAGTTGGCAATGAGCAGTTCTTC. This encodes CASSFGLVGNEQFF. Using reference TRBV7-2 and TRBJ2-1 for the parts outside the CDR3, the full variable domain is GAGVSQSPSNKVTEKGKDVELRCDPISGHTALYWYRQSLGQGLEFLIYFQGNSAPDKSGLPSDRFSAERTGGSVSTLTIQRTQQEDSAVYLCASSFGLVGNEQFFGPGTRLTVL.

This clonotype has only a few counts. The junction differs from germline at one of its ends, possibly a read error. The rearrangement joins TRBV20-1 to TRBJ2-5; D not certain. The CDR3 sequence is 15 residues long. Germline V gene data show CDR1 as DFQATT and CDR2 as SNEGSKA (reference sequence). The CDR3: CSARTPATPQGTQYF. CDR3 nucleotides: TGCAGTGCTAGGACGCCCGCCACCCCCCAAGGGACCCAGTACTTC.

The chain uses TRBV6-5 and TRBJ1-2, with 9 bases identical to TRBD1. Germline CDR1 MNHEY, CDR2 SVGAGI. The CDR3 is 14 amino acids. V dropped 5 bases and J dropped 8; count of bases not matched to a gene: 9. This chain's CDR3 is CASSHDRGGLGYTF. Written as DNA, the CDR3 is TGTGCCAGCAGTCACGACAGGGGGGGTCTCGGCTACACCTTC.

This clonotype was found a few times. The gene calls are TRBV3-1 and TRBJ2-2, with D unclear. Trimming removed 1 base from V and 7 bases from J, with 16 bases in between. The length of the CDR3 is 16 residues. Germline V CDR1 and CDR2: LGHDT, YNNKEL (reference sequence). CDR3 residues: CASSQVAGRFGGELFF. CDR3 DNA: TGTGCCAGCAGCCAAGTGGCAGGACGGTTTGGCGGGGAGCTGTTTTTT.

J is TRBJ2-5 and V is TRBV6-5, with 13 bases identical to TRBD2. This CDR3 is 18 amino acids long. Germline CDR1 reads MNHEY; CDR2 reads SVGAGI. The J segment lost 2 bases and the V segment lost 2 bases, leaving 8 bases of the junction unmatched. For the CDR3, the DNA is TGTGCCAGCAGTTACCCCACTAGCGGGAGGGGGCGACAAGAGACCCAGTACTTC. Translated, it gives CASSYPTSGRGRQETQYF.

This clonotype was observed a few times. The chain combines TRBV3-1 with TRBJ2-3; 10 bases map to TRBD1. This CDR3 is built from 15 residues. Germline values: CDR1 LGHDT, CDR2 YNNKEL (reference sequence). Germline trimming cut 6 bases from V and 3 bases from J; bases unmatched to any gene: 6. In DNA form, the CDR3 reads TGTGCCAGCAGGAGACAGGGGGCGAGGACAGATACGCAGTATTTT. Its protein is CASRRQGARTDTQYF.

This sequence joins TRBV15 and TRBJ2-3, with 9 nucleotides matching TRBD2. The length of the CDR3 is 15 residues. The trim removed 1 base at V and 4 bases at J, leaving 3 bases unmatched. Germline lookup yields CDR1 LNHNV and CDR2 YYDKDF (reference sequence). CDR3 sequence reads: CATSRVAGVSDTQYF. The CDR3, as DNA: TGTGCCACCAGCAGAGTAGCGGGAGTATCAGATACGCAGTATTTT.

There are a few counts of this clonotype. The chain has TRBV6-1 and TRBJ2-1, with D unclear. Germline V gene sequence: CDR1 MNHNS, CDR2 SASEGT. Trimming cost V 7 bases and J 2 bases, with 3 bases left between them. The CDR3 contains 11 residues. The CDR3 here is CASTAYNEQFF. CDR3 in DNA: TGTGCCAGCACGGCCTACAATGAGCAGTTCTTC.

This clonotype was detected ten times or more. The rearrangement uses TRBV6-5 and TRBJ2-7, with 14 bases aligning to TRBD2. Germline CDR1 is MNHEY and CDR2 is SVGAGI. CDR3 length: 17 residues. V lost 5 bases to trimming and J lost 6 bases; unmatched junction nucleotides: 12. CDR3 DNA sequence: TGTGCCAGCAGTCCGACTAGCGGGAGGGGCCTCGGTGGCGAGCAGTACTTC. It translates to CASSPTSGRGLGGEQYF.

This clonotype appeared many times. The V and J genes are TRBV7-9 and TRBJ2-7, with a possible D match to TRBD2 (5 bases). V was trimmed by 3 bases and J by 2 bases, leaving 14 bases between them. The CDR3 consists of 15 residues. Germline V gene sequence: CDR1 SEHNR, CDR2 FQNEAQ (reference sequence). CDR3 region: CASSLPDHGAYEQYF. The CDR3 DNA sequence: TGTGCCAGCAGCTTGCCCGACCACGGGGCCTACGAGCAGTACTTC.

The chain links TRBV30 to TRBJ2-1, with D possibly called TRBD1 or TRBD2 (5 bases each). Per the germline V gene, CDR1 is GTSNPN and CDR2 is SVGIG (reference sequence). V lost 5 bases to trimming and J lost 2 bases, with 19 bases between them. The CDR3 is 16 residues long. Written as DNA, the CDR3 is TGTGCCTGGGTTAAACCTGGGACCCCTACCTACAATGAGCAGTTCTTC. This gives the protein CAWVKPGTPTYNEQFF.

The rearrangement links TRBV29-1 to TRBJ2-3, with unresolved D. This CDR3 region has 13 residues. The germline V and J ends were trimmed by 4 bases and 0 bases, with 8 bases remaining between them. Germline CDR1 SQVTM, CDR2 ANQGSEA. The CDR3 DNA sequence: TGCAGCGTTGTGGAGCCAAGCACAGATACGCAGTATTTT. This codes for CSVVEPSTDTQYF.

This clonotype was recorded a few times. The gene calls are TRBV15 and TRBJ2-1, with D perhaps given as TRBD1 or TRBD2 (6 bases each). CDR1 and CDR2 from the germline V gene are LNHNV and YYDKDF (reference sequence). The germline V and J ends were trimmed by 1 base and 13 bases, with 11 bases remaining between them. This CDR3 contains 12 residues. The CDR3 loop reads CATSRVEGGQFF. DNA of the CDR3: TGTGCCACCAGCAGAGTGGAGGGGGGCCAGTTCTTC.

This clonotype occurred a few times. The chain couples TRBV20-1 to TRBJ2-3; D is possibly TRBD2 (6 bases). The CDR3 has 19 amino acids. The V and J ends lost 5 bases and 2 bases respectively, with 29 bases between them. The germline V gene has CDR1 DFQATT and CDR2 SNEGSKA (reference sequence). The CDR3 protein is CSALPGRGLFSGPTDTQYF. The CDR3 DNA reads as TGCAGTGCTTTGCCGGGACGGGGACTCTTTAGCGGTCCCACAGATACGCAGTATTTT.

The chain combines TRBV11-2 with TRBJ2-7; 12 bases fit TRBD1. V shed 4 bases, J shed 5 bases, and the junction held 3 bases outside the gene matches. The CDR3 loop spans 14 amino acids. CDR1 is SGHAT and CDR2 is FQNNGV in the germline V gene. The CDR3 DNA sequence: TGTGCCAGCAGCTCCCGGGACAGGGGGCACGAGCAGTACTTC. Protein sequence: CASSSRDRGHEQYF.

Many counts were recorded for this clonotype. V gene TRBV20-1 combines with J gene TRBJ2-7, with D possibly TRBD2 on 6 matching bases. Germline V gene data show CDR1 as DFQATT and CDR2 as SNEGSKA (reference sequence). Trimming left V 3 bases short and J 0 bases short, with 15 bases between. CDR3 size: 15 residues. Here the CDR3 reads CSASPGTPSSYEQYF. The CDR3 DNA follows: TGCAGTGCTAGCCCCGGGACTCCGAGCTCCTACGAGCAGTACTTC.